This TCR beta chain was identified in a study of blood T cell repertoires in COVID-19. Turning to the study itself: Spain, Italy and the United States supplied samples that represented acute and convalescent COVID-19. Nucleic acid was either cDNA or gDNA, and it came from T cells, B-cell-depleted T cells, or PBMCs.

Germline-derived CDR1 and CDR2 are SGHTA and FQGTGA. There are 14 residues in the CDR3. J gave up 7 bases and V 0 bases, and 4 bases lay outside the gene matches. Assay used: immunoSEQ multiplex PCR; TCRdb lists only in-frame clones, some missing. The sample lists approximately 110,000 clones; roughly 84% were seen once. Material: peripheral blood. The chain combines TRBV7-3 with TRBJ2-7; 9 positions agree with TRBD1. The receptor was derived from a woman in her 70s who had recovered from COVID-19. CDR3: CASSLTSTGGEQYF. As DNA, the CDR3 is TGTGCCAGCAGCTTAACCTCGACAGGGGGAGAGCAGTACTTC. The whole variable domain, remainder taken from reference TRBV7-3 and TRBJ2-7, is GAGVSQTPSNKVTEKGKYVELRCDPISGHTALYWYRQSLGQGPEFLIYFQGTGAADDSGLPNDRFFAVRPEGSVSTLKIQRTERGDSAVYLCASSLTSTGGEQYFGPGTRLTVT.